This entry features one T cell receptor beta chain sequence. No antigen is known for it. The sample originates from a study of cytomegalovirus exposure and HLA in healthy donors. The study's findings and limits: Later on, analysis showed that most CMV-associated TCR beta chains appeared to be HLA-restricted.

PCR employed 60 Vbeta and 13 Jbeta primers. Only in-frame clones appear in the TCRdb table, and some are missing; sequencing was by immunoSEQ multiplex PCR. This table holds about 82,000 clones, about 9.5% found once. The material sequenced was PBMCs. The TCR originated in a man aged 60-69 years in good health and CMV-seropositive.

As DNA, the CDR3 is TGTGCCACCAGCGAAACGGGACTCAATAGCAATCAGCCCCAGCATTTT. Encoded protein: CATSETGLNSNQPQHF. V and J are TRBV15 and TRBJ1-5; D is perhaps TRBD1 (5 bases). Germline loops: CDR1 LNHNV, CDR2 YYDKDF (reference sequence). This CDR3 has 16 amino acids. With 5 bases removed from V and 0 bases from J, the gap between germline ends came to 14 bases. Full variable domain (remainder filled in from reference TRBV15 and TRBJ1-5): DAMVIQNPRYQVTQFGKPVTLSCSQTLNHNVMYWYQQKSSQAPKLLFHYYDKDFNNEADTPDNFQSRRPNTSFCFLDIRSPGLGDTAMYLCATSETGLNSNQPQHFGDGTRLSIL.